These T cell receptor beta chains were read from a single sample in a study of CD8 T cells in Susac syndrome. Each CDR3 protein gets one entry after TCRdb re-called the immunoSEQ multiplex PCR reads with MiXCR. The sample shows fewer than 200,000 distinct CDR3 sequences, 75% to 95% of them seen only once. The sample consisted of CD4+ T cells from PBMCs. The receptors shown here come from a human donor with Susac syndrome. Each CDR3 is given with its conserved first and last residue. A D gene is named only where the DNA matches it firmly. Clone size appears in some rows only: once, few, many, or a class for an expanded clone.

CASSGPSSGNTIYF | TGTGCCAGCAGTGGACCTAGCTCTGGAAACACCATATATTTT | TRBJ1-3 | TRBV2 | . | .
CASSLDPLSGANVLTF | TGTGCCAGCAGCTTAGACCCCCTCTCTGGGGCCAACGTCCTGACTTTC | TRBJ2-6 | TRBV7-8 | . | .
CSATIGDSSYNSPLHF | TGCAGTGCTACTATAGGTGACAGCTCCTATAATTCACCCCTCCACTTT | TRBJ1-6 | TRBV20-1 | . | .
CASSQGTSGSHSTDTQYF | TGTGCCAGCAGCCAAGGGACTAGCGGGAGCCATTCCACAGATACGCAGTATTTT | TRBJ2-3 | TRBV4-2 | TRBD2 | .
CASSLWAGAYEQYF | TGCGCCAGCAGCTTGTGGGCGGGGGCCTACGAGCAGTACTTC | TRBJ2-7 | TRBV5-1 | TRBD2 | .
CSAPFKIPNQLYYGYTF | TGCAGTGCGCCGTTTAAAATTCCAAATCAACTCTACTATGGCTACACCTTC | TRBJ1-2 | TRBV20-1 | . | .
CASSIVDFNQPQHF | TGTGCCAGCAGCATAGTTGACTTTAATCAGCCCCAGCATTTT | TRBJ1-5 | TRBV28 | . | .
CASSLLPRDRSPIFGNTIYF | TGTGCCAGCAGTCTACTGCCTCGGGACAGGAGCCCCATCTTTGGAAACACCATATATTTT | TRBJ1-3 | TRBV6-5 | TRBD1 | .
CASSLWTGIPYGYTF | TGCGCCAGCAGCCTATGGACAGGGATTCCCTATGGCTACACCTTC | TRBJ1-2 | TRBV5-1 | TRBD1 | once
CASSERGGALADTQYF | TGTGCCAGCAGTGAGCGCGGGGGGGCTCTCGCAGATACGCAGTATTTT | TRBJ2-3 | TRBV6-1 | TRBD2 | .
CASSYKGTGSGYGYTF | TGTGCCAGCAGTTACAAGGGGACAGGGTCTGGCTATGGCTACACCTTC | TRBJ1-2 | TRBV6-5 | TRBD1 | .
CASKELAGVDEQFF | TGTGCCAGCAAAGAACTAGCGGGAGTTGATGAGCAGTTCTTC | TRBJ2-1 | TRBV2 | TRBD2 | .
CASSYGVSSYEQYF | TGTGCCAGCAGTTACGGGGTTAGCTCCTACGAGCAGTACTTC | TRBJ2-7 | TRBV6-5 | . | .
CSARDGERAFF | TGCAGTGCTAGAGATGGGGAGAGGGCTTTCTTT | TRBJ1-1 | TRBV20-1 | . | .
CASREGQRETQYF | TGTGCCAGCAGAGAGGGACAGCGCGAGACCCAGTACTTC | TRBJ2-5 | TRBV12-3/TRBV12-4 | TRBD1 | .
CSVVDPNEKLFF | TGCAGCGTTGTTGATCCTAATGAAAAACTGTTTTTT | TRBJ1-4 | TRBV29-1 | . | .
CASSSLDRANGYTF | TGTGCCAGCAGTTCCCTGGACAGGGCGAATGGCTACACCTTC | TRBJ1-2 | TRBV27 | TRBD1 | once
CASSEGSGQTYEQYF | TGTGCCAGTAGTGAGGGATCGGGGCAAACCTACGAGCAGTACTTC | TRBJ2-7 | TRBV19 | . | .
CASSETSGINEKLFF | TGTGCCAGCAGTGAAACGTCAGGGATTAATGAAAAACTGTTTTTT | TRBJ1-4 | TRBV2 | . | .
CASSPRPPGQGIDEQFF | TGTGCCAGCAGCCCTCGACCTCCGGGACAGGGAATCGATGAGCAGTTCTTC | TRBJ2-1 | TRBV5-4 | TRBD1 | .
CSAPTGAANEKLFF | TGCAGTGCGCCTACAGGGGCGGCTAATGAAAAACTGTTTTTT | TRBJ1-4 | TRBV20-1 | TRBD1 | .
CASSLGEPEQYF | TGCGCCAGCAGCTTGGGGGAACCCGAGCAGTACTTC | TRBJ2-7 | TRBV5-1 | . | once
CASSLAGTGNTIYF | TGTGCCAGCAGCTTAGCAGGAACTGGAAACACCATATATTTT | TRBJ1-3 | TRBV7-9 | . | .
CASSSLSGYTYEQYF | TGTGCCAGCAGTTCCCTTTCCGGGTACACCTACGAGCAGTACTTC | TRBJ2-7 | TRBV27 | . | .
CASSQDLQGTFYEQYF | TGTGCCAGCAGCCAAGATTTGCAGGGAACCTTCTACGAGCAGTACTTC | TRBJ2-7 | TRBV3-1 | . | .
CASSWGQNYGYTF | TGCGCCAGCAGCTGGGGACAGAACTATGGCTACACCTTC | TRBJ1-2 | TRBV5-1 | TRBD1 | .
CASSVYRGSLELFF | TGTGCCAGCAGCGTATACAGGGGATCCCTGGAGCTGTTTTTT | TRBJ2-2 | TRBV9 | TRBD1 | .
CASSEIPQETQYF | TGTGCCAGCAGCGAGATCCCCCAAGAGACCCAGTACTTC | TRBJ2-5 | TRBV3-1 | . | .
CAIGGTRETQYF | TGTGCCATAGGGGGGACCCGGGAGACCCAGTACTTC | TRBJ2-5 | TRBV10-3 | . | .
CASSEDRAFSYEQYF | TGCGCCAGCAGCGAGGACAGGGCGTTCTCCTACGAGCAGTACTTC | TRBJ2-7 | TRBV5-1 | TRBD1 | .
CASSLDGLGAQYF | TGCGCCAGCAGCTTAGATGGTCTGGGGGCCCAGTACTTC | TRBJ2-5 | TRBV5-1 | . | .
CASIQGAGNTGELFF | TGTGCCAGCATACAGGGGGCAGGGAACACCGGGGAGCTGTTTTTT | TRBJ2-2 | TRBV6-6 | TRBD1 | .
CASRGARNEQFF | TGTGCCAGCAGGGGGGCGCGCAATGAGCAGTTCTTC | TRBJ2-1 | TRBV4-2 | . | .
CAWKSGGSYNEQFF | TGTGCCTGGAAATCAGGGGGCTCCTACAATGAGCAGTTCTTC | TRBJ2-1 | TRBV30 | TRBD1 | few
CASSSQTGFTDTQYF | TGTGCCAGCAGCTCCCAGACAGGTTTCACAGATACGCAGTATTTT | TRBJ2-3 | TRBV7-2 | . | .
CASSPPGRAGANVLTF | TGTGCCAGCTCACCACCAGGGAGGGCTGGGGCCAACGTCCTGACTTTC | TRBJ2-6 | TRBV18 | TRBD2 | .
CASSLDPAYYGYTF | TGTGCCAGCAGCTTAGATCCAGCCTACTATGGCTACACCTTC | TRBJ1-2 | TRBV11-2 | . | .
CASSLGFGRLAKNIQYF | TGTGCCAGCAGCTTAGGTTTTGGACGGCTAGCCAAAAACATTCAGTACTTC | TRBJ2-4 | TRBV7-2 | . | .
CASSIDRGAEKLFF | TGTGCCAGCAGCATAGACAGGGGCGCTGAAAAACTGTTTTTT | TRBJ1-4 | TRBV11-2 | TRBD1 | .
CASSYGRNSYEQYF | TGTGCCAGCAGTTACGGCCGAAACTCCTACGAGCAGTACTTC | TRBJ2-7 | TRBV6-5 | . | .
CASGQGGQPQHF | TGTGCCAGCGGACAGGGCGGTCAGCCCCAGCATTTT | TRBJ1-5 | TRBV3-1 | TRBD1 | .
CASSLAGGRGETQYF | TGTGCCAGCAGCTTAGCGGGAGGACGGGGGGAGACCCAGTACTTC | TRBJ2-5 | TRBV28 | TRBD2 | .
CASSPTSGSHNEQFF | TGTGCCAGCAGCCCAACTAGCGGGAGTCACAATGAGCAGTTCTTC | TRBJ2-1 | TRBV9 | TRBD2 | .
CASSIRQGRIGTEAFF | TGTGCCAGTAGTATCAGACAGGGGCGGATAGGGACTGAAGCTTTCTTT | TRBJ1-1 | TRBV19 | TRBD1 | .
CSARQDTYEQYF | TGCAGTGCTAGACAGGACACCTACGAGCAGTACTTC | TRBJ2-7 | TRBV20-1 | . | once
CASSYYRESNQPQHF | TGTGCCAGCAGTTATTACAGAGAAAGCAATCAGCCCCAGCATTTT | TRBJ1-5 | TRBV6-6 | . | .
CAWSLENTGDLGEQFF | TGTGCCTGGAGTCTCGAAAACACCGGGGACCTCGGTGAGCAGTTCTTC | TRBJ2-1 | TRBV30 | . | .
CASSSGLAGASYEQYF | TGCGCCAGCAGCTCTGGACTAGCGGGGGCATCCTACGAGCAGTACTTC | TRBJ2-7 | TRBV5-1 | TRBD2 | once
CASSMRAPRVAGTEAFF | TGTGCCAGTAGTATGAGAGCCCCTCGGGTCGCAGGCACTGAAGCTTTCTTT | TRBJ1-1 | TRBV19 | . | .
CSALSGQETQYF | TGCAGTGCTCTTAGCGGCCAAGAGACCCAGTACTTC | TRBJ2-5 | TRBV20-1 | . | .
CAINRGGYHGYTF | TGTGCCATCAACCGGGGAGGGTATCATGGCTACACCTTC | TRBJ1-2 | TRBV28 | . | .
CSASRNYEQYF | TGCAGTGCTAGCCGGAACTACGAGCAGTACTTC | TRBJ2-7 | TRBV20-1 | . | .
CASSVGLGDFYGYTF | TGTGCCAGCAGCGTAGGGTTAGGGGACTTCTATGGCTACACCTTC | TRBJ1-2 | TRBV9 | . | .